This T cell receptor (beta chain) was documented in a study of blood T cell repertoires in COVID-19. Overall study context: Researchers got acute and convalescent COVID-19 samples from the United States, Italy and Spain. In each case, the material was cDNA or gDNA derived from T cells, B-cell-depleted T cells, or PBMCs.

The count of this clone is one. The authors' processing: The assay estimated nucleated cells by amplifying reference gene primers. Profiling relied on immunoSEQ multiplex PCR, and the TCRdb table lists in-frame clones only, not all of them. The V and J calls and clone size are taken from that table; D and trimming were inferred from the DNA. The profile covers 130,000 or so clones, with around 88% appearing a single time and less than 2% taken by the ten largest. The sequenced sample was peripheral blood. The source is an older woman with acute or convalescent COVID-19.

The CDR3 sequence: CASSPRELETEAFF. DNA of the CDR3: TGTGCCAGCAGCCCTAGGGAGCTGGAAACTGAAGCTTTCTTT. The J gene is TRBJ1-1, the V gene TRBV7-9; no clear D gene. This CDR3 contains 14 residues. The germline V gene has CDR1 SEHNR and CDR2 FQNEAQ (reference sequence). Trimming cost V 5 bases and J 5 bases, with 15 bases left between them.